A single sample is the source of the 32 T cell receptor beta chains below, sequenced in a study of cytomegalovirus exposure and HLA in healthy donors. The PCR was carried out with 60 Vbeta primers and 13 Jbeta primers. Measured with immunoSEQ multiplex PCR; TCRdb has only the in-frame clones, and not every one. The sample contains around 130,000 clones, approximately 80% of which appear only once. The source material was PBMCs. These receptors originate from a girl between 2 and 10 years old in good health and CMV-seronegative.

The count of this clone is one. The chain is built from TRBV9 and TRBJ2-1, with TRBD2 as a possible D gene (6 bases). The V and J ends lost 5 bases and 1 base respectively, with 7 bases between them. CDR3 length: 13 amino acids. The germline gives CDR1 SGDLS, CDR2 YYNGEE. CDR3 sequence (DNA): TGTGCCAGCAGTAGCGGATCCTACAATGAGCAGTTCTTC. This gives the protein CASSSGSYNEQFF.

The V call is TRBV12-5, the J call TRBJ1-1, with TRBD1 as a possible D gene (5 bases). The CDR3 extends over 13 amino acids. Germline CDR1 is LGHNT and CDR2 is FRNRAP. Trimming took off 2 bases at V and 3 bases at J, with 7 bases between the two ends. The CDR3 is CASGLQGDTEAFF. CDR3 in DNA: TGTGCTAGTGGTTTGCAAGGGGACACTGAAGCTTTCTTT.

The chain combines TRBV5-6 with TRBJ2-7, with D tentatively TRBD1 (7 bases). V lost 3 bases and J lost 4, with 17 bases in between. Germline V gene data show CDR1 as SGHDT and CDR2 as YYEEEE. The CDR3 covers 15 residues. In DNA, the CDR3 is TGTGCCAGCAGCTCCTTGACAGGGACTGGATACGAGCAGTACTTC. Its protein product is CASSSLTGTGYEQYF.

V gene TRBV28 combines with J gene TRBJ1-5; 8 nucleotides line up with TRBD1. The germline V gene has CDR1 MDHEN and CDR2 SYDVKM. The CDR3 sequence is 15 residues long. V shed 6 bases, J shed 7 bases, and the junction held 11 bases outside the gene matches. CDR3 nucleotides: TGTGCCAGCAGCCCGTCGGACAGGGAGGCGCAGCCCCAGCATTTT. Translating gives CASSPSDREAQPQHF.

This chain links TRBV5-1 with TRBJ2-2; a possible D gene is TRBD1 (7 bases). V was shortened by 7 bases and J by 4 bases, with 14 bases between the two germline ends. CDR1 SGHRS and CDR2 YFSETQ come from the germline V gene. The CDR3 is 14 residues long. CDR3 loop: CASQVQGGTGELFF. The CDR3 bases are TGCGCCAGCCAGGTCCAGGGGGGCACCGGGGAGCTGTTTTTT. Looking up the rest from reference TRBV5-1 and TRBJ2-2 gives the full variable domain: KAGVTQTPRYLIKTRGQQVTLSCSPISGHRSVSWYQQTPGQGLQFLFEYFSETQRNKGNFPGRFSGRQFSNSRSEMNVSTLELGDSALYLCASQVQGGTGELFFGEGSRLTVL.

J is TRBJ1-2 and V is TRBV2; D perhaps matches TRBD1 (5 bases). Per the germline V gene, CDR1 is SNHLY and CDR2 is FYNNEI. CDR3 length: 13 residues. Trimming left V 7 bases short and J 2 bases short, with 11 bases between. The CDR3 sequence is CASTLDRNYGYTF. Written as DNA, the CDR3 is TGTGCCAGCACCTTAGACAGAAACTATGGCTACACCTTC.

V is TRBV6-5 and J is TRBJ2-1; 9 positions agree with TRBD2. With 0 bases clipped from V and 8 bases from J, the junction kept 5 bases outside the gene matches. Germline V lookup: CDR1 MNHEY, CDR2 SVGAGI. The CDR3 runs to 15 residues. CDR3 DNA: TGTGCCAGCAGTTACTCGTTAGCGGGAGATGATGAGCAGTTCTTC. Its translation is CASSYSLAGDDEQFF.

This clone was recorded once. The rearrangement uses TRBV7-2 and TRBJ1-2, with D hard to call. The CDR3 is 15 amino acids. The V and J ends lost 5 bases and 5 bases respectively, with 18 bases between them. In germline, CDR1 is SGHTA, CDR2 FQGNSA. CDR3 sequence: CASSPRLLWTYGYTF. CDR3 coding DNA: TGTGCCAGCAGCCCCAGACTCCTATGGACTTATGGCTACACCTTC. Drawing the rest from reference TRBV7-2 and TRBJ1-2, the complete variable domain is GAGVSQSPSNKVTEKGKDVELRCDPISGHTALYWYRQSLGQGLEFLIYFQGNSAPDKSGLPSDRFSAERTGGSVSTLTIQRTQQEDSAVYLCASSPRLLWTYGYTFGSGTRLTVV.

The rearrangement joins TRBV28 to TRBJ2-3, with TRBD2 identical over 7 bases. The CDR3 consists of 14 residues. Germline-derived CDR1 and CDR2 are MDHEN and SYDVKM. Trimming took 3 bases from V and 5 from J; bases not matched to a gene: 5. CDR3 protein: CASSLWASGDTQYF. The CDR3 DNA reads TGTGCCAGCAGTTTGTGGGCTAGCGGAGATACGCAGTATTTT.

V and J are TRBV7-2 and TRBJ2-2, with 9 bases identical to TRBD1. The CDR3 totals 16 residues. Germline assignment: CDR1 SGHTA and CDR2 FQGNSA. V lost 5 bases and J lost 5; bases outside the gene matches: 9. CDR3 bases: TGTGCCAGCAGCATCCGCGCCGGGACAGGGACCGGGGAGCTGTTTTTT. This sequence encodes CASSIRAGTGTGELFF.

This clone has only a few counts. CDR3 DNA sequence: TGTGCCAGCAGCACAACTAGCGGGAGGTACAATGAGCAGTTCTTC. It yields the protein CASSTTSGRYNEQFF. The chain is built from TRBV6-4 and TRBJ2-1; 12 nucleotides agree with TRBD2. J lost 4 bases, V lost 6 bases, and 4 bases had no gene match. The CDR3 is made up of 15 amino acids. Germline V gene lookup returns CDR1 MRHNA and CDR2 SNTAGT.

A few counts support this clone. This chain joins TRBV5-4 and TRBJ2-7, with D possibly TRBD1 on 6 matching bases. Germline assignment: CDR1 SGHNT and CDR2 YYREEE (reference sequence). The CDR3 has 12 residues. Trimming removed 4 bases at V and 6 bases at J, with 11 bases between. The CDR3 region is CASSPRGGEQYF. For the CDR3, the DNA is TGTGCCAGCAGCCCCAGGGGCGGCGAGCAGTACTTC.

For the CDR3, the DNA is TGTGCCAGCAGCGAACTAGCGGGCGTCTACAATGAGCAGTTCTTC. Its protein product is CASSELAGVYNEQFF. The rearrangement joins TRBV11-1 to TRBJ2-1, with 9 positions matching TRBD2. V dropped 5 bases and J dropped 3; count of bases not matched to a gene: 5. The CDR3 runs 15 residues. Germline V gives CDR1 SGHAT, CDR2 FQDESV (reference sequence). Full variable domain (remainder filled in from reference TRBV11-1 and TRBJ2-1): EAEVAQSPRYKITEKSQAVAFWCDPISGHATLYWYRQILGQGPELLVQFQDESVVDDSQLPKDRFSAERLKGVDSTLKIQPAELGDSAMYLCASSELAGVYNEQFFGPGTRLTVL.

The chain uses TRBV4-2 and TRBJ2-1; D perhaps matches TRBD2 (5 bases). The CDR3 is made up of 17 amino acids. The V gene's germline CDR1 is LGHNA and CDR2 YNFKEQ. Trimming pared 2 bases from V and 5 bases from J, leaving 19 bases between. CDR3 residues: CASSQLVGLAINNEQFF. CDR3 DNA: TGTGCCAGCAGCCAACTGGTAGGCCTAGCTATAAACAATGAGCAGTTCTTC.

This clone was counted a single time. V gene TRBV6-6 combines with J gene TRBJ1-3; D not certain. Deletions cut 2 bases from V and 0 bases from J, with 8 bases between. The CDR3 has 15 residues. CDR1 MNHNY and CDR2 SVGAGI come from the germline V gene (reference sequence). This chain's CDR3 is CASSYGRYSGNTIYF. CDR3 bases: TGTGCCAGCAGTTACGGGAGATACTCTGGAAACACCATATATTTT.

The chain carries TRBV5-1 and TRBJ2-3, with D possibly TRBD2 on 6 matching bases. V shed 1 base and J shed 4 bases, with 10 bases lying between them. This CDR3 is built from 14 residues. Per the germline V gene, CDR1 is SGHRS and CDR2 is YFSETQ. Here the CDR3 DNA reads TGCGCCAGCAGCTTGTGGCGGGAAGCAGATACGCAGTATTTT. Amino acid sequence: CASSLWREADTQYF.

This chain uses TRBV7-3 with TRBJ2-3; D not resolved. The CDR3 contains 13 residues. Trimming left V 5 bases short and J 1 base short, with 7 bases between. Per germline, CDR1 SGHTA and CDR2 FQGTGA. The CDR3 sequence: CASSRVGTDTQYF. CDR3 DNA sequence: TGTGCCAGCAGCCGGGTCGGCACAGATACGCAGTATTTT.

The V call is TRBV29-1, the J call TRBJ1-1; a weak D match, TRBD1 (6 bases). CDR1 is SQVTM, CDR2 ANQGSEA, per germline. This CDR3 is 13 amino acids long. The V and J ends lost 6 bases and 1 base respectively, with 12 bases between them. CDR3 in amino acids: CSVWGQPNTEAFF. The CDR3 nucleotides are TGCAGCGTATGGGGACAACCGAACACTGAAGCTTTCTTT.

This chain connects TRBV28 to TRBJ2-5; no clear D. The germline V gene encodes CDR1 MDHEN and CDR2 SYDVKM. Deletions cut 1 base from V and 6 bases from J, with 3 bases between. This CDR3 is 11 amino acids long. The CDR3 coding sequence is TGTGCCAGCAGTTTATTAAAGACCCAGTACTTC. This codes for CASSLLKTQYF.

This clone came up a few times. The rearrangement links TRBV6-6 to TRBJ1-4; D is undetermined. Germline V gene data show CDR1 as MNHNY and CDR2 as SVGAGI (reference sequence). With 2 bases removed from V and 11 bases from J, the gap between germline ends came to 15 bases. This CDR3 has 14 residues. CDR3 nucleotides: TGTGCCAGCAGTTACGAGACAAACGTTCGGAAACTGTTTTTT. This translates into CASSYETNVRKLFF.

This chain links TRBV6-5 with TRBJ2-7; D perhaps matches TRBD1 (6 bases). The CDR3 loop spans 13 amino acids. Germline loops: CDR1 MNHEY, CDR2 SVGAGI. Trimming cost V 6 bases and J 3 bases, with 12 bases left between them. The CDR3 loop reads CASSRGGNYEQYF. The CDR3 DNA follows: TGTGCCAGCAGCCGAGGGGGTAACTACGAGCAGTACTTC.

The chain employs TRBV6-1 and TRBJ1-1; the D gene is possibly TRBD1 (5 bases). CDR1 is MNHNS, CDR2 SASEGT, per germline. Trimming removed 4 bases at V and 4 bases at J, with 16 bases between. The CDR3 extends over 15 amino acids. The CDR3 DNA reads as TGTGCCAGCAGTGTCCCGGGGGATTCCGCCACTGAAGCTTTCTTT. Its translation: CASSVPGDSATEAFF.

The CDR3 DNA follows: TGCGCCAGCAGCCAAGATCTAAACAGGGTTAACACTGAAGCTTTCTTT. It is translated as CASSQDLNRVNTEAFF. The V gene is TRBV4-3, the J gene TRBJ1-1; tentative D call: TRBD1 (6 bases). Trimming took 0 bases from V and 2 from J, leaving 13 bases between them. Germline V gene sequence: CDR1 LGHNA, CDR2 YSLEER. The CDR3 extends over 16 amino acids.

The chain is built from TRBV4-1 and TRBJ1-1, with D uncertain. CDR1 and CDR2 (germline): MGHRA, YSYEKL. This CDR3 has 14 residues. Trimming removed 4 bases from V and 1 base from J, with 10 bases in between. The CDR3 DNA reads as TGCGCCAGCAGCCCGCCCGGGAGGAACACTGAAGCTTTCTTT. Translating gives CASSPPGRNTEAFF.

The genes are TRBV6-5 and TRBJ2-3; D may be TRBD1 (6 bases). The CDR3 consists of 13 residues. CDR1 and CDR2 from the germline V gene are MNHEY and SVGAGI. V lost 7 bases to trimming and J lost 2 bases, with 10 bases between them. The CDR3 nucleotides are TGTGCCAGCAAGACAGGCCCCACAGATACGCAGTATTTT. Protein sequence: CASKTGPTDTQYF.

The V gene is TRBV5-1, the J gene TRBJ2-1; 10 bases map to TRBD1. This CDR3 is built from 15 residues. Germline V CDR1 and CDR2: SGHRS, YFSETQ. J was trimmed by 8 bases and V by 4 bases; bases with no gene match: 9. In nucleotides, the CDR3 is TGCGCCAGCAGCGCTCCGGGACAGGGGATCCATGAGCAGTTCTTC. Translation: CASSAPGQGIHEQFF.

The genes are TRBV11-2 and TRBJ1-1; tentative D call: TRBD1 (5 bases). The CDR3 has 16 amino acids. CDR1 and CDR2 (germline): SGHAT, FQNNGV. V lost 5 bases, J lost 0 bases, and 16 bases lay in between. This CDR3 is CASSGHRGNMNTEAFF. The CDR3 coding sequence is TGTGCCAGCAGCGGGCATAGGGGCAACATGAACACTGAAGCTTTCTTT.

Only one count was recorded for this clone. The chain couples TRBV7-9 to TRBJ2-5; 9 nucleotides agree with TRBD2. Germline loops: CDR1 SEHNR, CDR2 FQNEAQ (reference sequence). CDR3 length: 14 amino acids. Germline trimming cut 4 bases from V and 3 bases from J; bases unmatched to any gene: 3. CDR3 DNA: TGTGCCAGCAGCTACAGCGGGGGGAAAGAGACCCAGTACTTC. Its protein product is CASSYSGGKETQYF.

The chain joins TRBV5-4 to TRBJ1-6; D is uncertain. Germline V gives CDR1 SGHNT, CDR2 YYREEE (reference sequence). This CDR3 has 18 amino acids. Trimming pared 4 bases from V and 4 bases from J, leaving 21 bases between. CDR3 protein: CASSPGPGSIPYNSPLHF. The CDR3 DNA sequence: TGTGCCAGCAGCCCCGGACCTGGGAGCATACCTTATAATTCACCCCTCCACTTT. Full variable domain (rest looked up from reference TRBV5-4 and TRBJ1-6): ETGVTQSPTHLIKTRGQQVTLRCSSQSGHNTVSWYQQALGQGPQFIFQYYREEENGRGNFPPRFSGLQFPNYSSELNVNALELDDSALYLCASSPGPGSIPYNSPLHFGNGTRLTVT.

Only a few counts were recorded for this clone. The CDR3 bases are TGTGCCAGCAGCTCGCAAGAGACCCAGTACTTC. Translation gives CASSSQETQYF. The genes are TRBV7-6 and TRBJ2-5; D remains unclear. Germline lookup yields CDR1 SGHVS and CDR2 FNYEAQ. The CDR3 is 11 residues long. Trimming cost V 4 bases and J 2 bases, with 2 bases left between them.

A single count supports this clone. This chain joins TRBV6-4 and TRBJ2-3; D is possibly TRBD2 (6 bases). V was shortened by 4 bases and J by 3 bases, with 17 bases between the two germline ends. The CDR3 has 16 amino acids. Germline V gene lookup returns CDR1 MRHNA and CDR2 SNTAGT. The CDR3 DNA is TGTGCCAGCAGTGCAGTACCCGGGAGTATTACAGATACGCAGTATTTT. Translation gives CASSAVPGSITDTQYF.

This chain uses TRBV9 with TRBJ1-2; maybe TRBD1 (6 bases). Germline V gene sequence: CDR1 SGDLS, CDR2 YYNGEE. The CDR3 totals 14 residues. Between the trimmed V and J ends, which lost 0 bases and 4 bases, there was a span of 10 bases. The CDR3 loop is CASSVAGGGYGYTF. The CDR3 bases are TGTGCCAGCAGCGTAGCGGGAGGGGGCTATGGCTACACCTTC.